This T cell receptor (beta chain) was retrieved from a study of blood T cell repertoires in COVID-19. Background on the study: Samples of COVID-19 (acute and convalescent) were obtained from the United States, Italy and Spain.

Across fewer than 25 US areas, participants ranged in age from about 18 to 90 years. Each recovered donor of Cohort 3 presented with two negative PCRs, clearance, or symptom resolution. Authors' methods: Estimated nucleated cell counts came from reference gene primer amplification. Clones were sequenced by immunoSEQ multiplex PCR, and TCRdb holds only the in-frame ones, with some missing. The V and J calls and clone size were taken over from that table, and D and trimming were inferred from the DNA. This table holds more than 450,000 clones, 87% found once. Trimming took 5 bases from V and 0 from J; bases not matched to a gene: 4. Looked up from germline, CDR1 is SQVTM and CDR2 is ANQGSEA. The CDR3 contains 15 residues.

This receptor was taken from a woman in her late teens or twenties who had recovered from COVID-19. The J gene is TRBJ2-3, the V gene TRBV29-1, with 11 positions matching TRBD2. Source material: PBMCs or T cells enriched from blood (not recorded which). The CDR3 nucleotides read TGCAGCGTTTCTAGCGGGGGGTCTAGCACAGATACGCAGTATTTT. Its translation: CSVSSGGSSTDTQYF.